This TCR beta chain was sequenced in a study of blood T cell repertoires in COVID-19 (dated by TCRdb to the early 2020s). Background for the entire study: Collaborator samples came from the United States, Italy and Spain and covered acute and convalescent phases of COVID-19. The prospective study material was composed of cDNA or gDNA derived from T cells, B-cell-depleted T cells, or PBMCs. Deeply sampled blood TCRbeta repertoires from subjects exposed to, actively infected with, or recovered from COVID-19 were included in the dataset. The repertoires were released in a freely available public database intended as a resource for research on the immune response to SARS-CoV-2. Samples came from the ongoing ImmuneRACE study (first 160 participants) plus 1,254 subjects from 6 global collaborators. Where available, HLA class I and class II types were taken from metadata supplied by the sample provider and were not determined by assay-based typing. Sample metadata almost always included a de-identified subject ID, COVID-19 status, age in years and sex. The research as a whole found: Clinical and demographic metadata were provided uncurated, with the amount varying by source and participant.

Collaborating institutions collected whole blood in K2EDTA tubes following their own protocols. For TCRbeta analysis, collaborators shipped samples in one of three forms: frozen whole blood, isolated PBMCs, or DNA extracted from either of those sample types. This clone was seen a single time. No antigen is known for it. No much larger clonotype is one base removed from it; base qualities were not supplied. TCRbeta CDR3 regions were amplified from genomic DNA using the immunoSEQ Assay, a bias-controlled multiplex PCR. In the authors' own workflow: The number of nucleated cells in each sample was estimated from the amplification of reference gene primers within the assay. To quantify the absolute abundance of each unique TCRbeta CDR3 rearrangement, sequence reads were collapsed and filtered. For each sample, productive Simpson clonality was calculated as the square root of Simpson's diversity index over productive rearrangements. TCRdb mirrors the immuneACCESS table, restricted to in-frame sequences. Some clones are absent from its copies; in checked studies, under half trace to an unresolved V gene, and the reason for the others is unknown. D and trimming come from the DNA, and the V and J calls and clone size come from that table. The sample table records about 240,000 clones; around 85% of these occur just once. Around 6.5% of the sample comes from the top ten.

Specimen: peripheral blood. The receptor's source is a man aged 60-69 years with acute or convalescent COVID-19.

The base sequence is TGTGCCAGCAGTTCCCCAGGGGATCAGCCCCAGCATTTT. It specifies CASSSPGDQPQHF. The chain is encoded by TRBV28 joined to TRBJ1-5; the best D guess is TRBD1, with 6 bases matching. V lost 4 bases and J lost 5 bases; the stretch between them is 9 bases long. Including the terminal cysteine and phenylalanine, the CDR3 comprises 13 residues. The entry retains the CDR3 DNA only, 39 bases that are in frame from base 1. Per the germline V gene, MDHEN is the CDR1 and SYDVKM is the CDR2.